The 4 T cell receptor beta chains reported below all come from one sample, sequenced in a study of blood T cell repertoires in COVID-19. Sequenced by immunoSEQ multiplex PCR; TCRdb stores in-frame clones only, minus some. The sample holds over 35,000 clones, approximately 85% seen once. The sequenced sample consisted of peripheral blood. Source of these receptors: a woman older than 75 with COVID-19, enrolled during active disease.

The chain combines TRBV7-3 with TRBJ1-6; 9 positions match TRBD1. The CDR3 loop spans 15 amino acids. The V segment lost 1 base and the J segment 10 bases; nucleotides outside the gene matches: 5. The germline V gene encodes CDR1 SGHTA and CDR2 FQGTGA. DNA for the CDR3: TGTGCCAGCAGCTTAAGGGGACAGGGCGGCTCACCCCTCCACTTT. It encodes CASSLRGQGGSPLHF.

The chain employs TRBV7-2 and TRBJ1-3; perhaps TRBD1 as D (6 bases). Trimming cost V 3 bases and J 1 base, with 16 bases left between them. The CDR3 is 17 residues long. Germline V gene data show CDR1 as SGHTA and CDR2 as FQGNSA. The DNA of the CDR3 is TGTGCCAGCAGCTTTGCCCGACCAGGGGAATCTGGAAACACCATATATTTT. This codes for CASSFARPGESGNTIYF.

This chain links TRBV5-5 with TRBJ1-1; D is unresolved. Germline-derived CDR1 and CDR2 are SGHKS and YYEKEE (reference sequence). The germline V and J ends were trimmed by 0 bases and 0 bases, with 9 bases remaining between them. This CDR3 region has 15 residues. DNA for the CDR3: TGTGCCAGCAGCTTGGACGACTACATGAACACTGAAGCTTTCTTT. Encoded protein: CASSLDDYMNTEAFF.

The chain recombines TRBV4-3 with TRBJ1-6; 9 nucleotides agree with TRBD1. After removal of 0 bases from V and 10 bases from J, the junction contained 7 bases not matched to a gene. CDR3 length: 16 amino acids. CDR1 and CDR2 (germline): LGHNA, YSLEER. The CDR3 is CASSQDPGQGGSPLHF. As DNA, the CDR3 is TGCGCCAGCAGCCAAGACCCGGGACAGGGAGGGTCACCCCTCCACTTT.